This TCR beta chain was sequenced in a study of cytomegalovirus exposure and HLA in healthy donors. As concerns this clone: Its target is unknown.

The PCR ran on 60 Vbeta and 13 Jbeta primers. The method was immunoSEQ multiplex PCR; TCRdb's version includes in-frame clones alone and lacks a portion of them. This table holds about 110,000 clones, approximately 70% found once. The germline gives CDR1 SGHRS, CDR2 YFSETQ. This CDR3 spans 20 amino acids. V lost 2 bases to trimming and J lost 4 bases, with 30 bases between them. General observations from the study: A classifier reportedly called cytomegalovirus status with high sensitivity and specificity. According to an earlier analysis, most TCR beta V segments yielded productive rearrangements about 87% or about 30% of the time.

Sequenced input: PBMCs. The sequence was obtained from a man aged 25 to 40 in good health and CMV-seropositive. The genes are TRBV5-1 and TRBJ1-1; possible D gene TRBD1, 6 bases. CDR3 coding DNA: TGCGCCAGCAGCTTTTTTCTGGGCGGGGGCAAGAGAGTGGGTAGCACTGAAGCTTTCTTT. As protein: CASSFFLGGGKRVGSTEAFF.